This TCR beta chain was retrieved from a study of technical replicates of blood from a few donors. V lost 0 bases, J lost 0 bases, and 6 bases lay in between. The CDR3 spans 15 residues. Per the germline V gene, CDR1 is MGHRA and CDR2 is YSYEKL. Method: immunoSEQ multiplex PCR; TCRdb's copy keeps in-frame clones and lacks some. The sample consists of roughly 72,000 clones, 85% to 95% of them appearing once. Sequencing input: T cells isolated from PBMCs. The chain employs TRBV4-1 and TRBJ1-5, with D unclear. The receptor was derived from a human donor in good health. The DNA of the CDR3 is TGCGCCAGCAGCCAAGATCGGTCTAGCAATCAGCCCCAGCATTTT. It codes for CASSQDRSSNQPQHF.